This T cell receptor beta chain derives from a study of regulatory T cells in long-lasting Graves disease. At the level of the study: Graves' disease counted as persistent after over 5 years of antithyroid drugs with positive TSH receptor antibodies. Study observations and caveats: Preferential use of TRBV28, TRBJ1-2 and TRBJ2-5 was seen in persistent disease. The study examined only peripheral blood, not thyroid tissue. New patients shared approximately 1,000 public clonotypes, and persistent patients shared more, with about 2,700.

Per the germline V gene, CDR1 is SGHKS and CDR2 is YYEKEE (reference sequence). V was pared by 0 bases and J by 7 bases, with 5 bases between. The CDR3 spans 12 residues. Through Arm-PCR of CDR3 regions and iRepertoire HTBI primers, TCR beta libraries were built. TCRdb re-derived calls from the multiplex PCR reads in MiXCR, one entry per CDR3 protein. The sample holds about 470,000 distinct CDR3 sequences, about a fifth seen once. Regarding time point: persistent/refractory GD, antithyroid drugs over 5 years with positive TRAb. The TCR library was made from RNA extracted from PBMCs. This clonotype has a handful of counts. As yet, its antigen is unknown.

Sequencing used peripheral blood mononuclear cells (PBMCs), obtained when the disease was refractory, from a patient treated with antithyroid drugs. The TCR originated in a female donor with Graves disease. The chain carries TRBV5-5 and TRBJ2-1; the D is unclear. The CDR3 nucleotides are TGTGCCAGCAGCTTGGACCGGAATGAGCAGTTCTTC. This sequence encodes CASSLDRNEQFF.